This entry describes one T cell receptor (beta chain). Its antigen remains unknown. Unique molecular identifiers were present in the TCR beta cDNA libraries. TCRdb itself ran the PCR reads through MiXCR, one entry per CDR3 protein. The sample consists of 800,000 to 950,000 distinct CDR3 sequences, 53% of them appearing once. The data originate from a study of post-analysis software for immune sequencing data. General observations from the study: Compared against controls, patients with multiple sclerosis displayed significantly lower normalized Chao1 diversity. A few TRBV segments appeared more often in patients than in controls, and TRBV5-6, TRBV5-1 and TRBV20-1 were among these.

Trimming took off 10 bases at V and 4 bases at J, with 11 bases between the two ends. Germline V lookup: CDR1 ENHRY, CDR2 SYGVKD. This CDR3 has 12 amino acids. This chain joins TRBV10-3 and TRBJ2-1; D is perhaps TRBD2 (6 bases). The sequence was obtained from a girl aged 10 to 17 with multiple sclerosis. The sequenced sample consisted of blood. CDR3 region: CATGGAYNEQFF. The DNA of the CDR3 is TGTGCCACCGGGGGTGCGTACAATGAGCAGTTCTTC.